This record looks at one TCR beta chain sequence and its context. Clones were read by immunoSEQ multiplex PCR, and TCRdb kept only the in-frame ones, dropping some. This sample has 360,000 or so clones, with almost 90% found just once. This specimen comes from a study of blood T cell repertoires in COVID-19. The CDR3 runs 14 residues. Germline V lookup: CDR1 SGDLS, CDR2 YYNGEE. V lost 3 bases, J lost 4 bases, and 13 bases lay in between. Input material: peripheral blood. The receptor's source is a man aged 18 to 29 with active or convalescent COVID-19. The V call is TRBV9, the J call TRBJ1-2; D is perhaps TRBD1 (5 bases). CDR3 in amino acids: CASSEGFKGYGYTF. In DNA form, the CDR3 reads TGTGCCAGCAGCGAGGGGTTTAAGGGCTATGGCTACACCTTC.